A single sample gave rise to the 20 T cell receptor beta chains below, sequenced in a study of T cell clones after liver transplantation. Method: immunoSEQ multiplex PCR; TCRdb's copy keeps in-frame clones and lacks some. The sample comprises just over 80,000 clones, about 84% of which are singletons, and 0.45% to 0.55% rests with the top ten. The source was CD4+ T cells from blood, collected 45 to 47 months after liver transplant. These TCRs come from a human patient who received a liver transplant. Some of these T cells may belong to the graft donor.

V usage is TRBV5-4 and J usage is TRBJ2-5; 8 bases match TRBD2. The CDR3 is made up of 15 amino acids. With 4 bases clipped from V and 5 bases from J, the junction kept 10 bases outside the gene matches. In germline, CDR1 is SGHNT, CDR2 YYREEE (reference sequence). The CDR3 DNA follows: TGTGCCAGCAGCCAGCGGGAGAGGGGGGGGGAGACCCAGTACTTC. This translates into CASSQRERGGETQYF.

V is TRBV19 and J is TRBJ2-1, with 16 bases matching TRBD2. Germline-derived CDR1 and CDR2 are LNHDA and SQIVND (reference sequence). The CDR3 totals 14 residues. V lost 7 bases to trimming and J lost 10 bases; unmatched junction nucleotides: 4. The CDR3 sequence is CASKGLAGGKEQFF. CDR3 sequence (DNA): TGTGCCAGTAAGGGACTAGCGGGAGGGAAGGAGCAGTTCTTC.

The CDR3: CAWSKRPRNIQYF. The DNA for the CDR3 is TGTGCCTGGAGTAAGCGCCCTAGGAACATTCAGTACTTC. The gene calls are TRBV30 and TRBJ2-4; D remains ambiguous. The CDR3 runs 13 residues. Trimming removed 2 bases at V and 7 bases at J, with 12 bases between. In germline, CDR1 is GTSNPN, CDR2 SVGIG (reference sequence). Looking up the rest from reference TRBV30 and TRBJ2-4 gives the full variable domain: SQTIHQWPATLVQPVGSPLSLECTVEGTSNPNLYWYRQAAGRGLQLLFYSVGIGQISSEVPQNLSASRPQDRQFILSSKKLLLSDSGFYLCAWSKRPRNIQYFGAGTRLSVL.

The chain couples TRBV7-9 to TRBJ2-3; perhaps TRBD1 as D (6 bases). The length of the CDR3 is 15 residues. Germline-derived CDR1 and CDR2 are SEHNR and FQNEAQ (reference sequence). V gave up 4 bases and J gave up 0 bases, with 11 bases separating them. In DNA, the CDR3 is TGTGCCAGCAGCTCCTACAGGGTTAGCACAGATACGCAGTATTTT. Translation: CASSSYRVSTDTQYF.

This chain joins TRBV7-2 and TRBJ1-5; a possible D gene is TRBD1 (6 bases). V lost 6 bases to trimming and J lost 1 base, with 19 bases between them. There are 17 residues in the CDR3. Germline V lookup: CDR1 SGHTA, CDR2 FQGNSA. The DNA for the CDR3 is TGTGCCAGCAGATTGGACAGACGGGTGGGGAGCAATCAGCCCCAGCATTTT. Amino acids: CASRLDRRVGSNQPQHF.

The V gene is TRBV4-3, the J gene TRBJ2-2; D is unclear. Trimming removed 0 bases at V and 2 bases at J, with 7 bases between. Germline values: CDR1 LGHNA, CDR2 YSLEER. The CDR3 spans 15 residues. The CDR3: CASSQEATNTGELFF. As DNA, the CDR3 is TGCGCCAGCAGCCAAGAAGCAACAAACACCGGGGAGCTGTTTTTT.

The chain uses TRBV7-2 and TRBJ2-1, with unresolved D. CDR3 size: 15 residues. Deletions cut 1 base from V and 4 bases from J, with 11 bases between. Germline V gives CDR1 SGHTA, CDR2 FQGNSA. CDR3 loop: CASSLDRASYNEQFF. Here the CDR3 DNA reads TGTGCCAGCAGCTTAGACCGGGCCTCATACAATGAGCAGTTCTTC. The entire variable domain, with the rest obtained from reference TRBV7-2 and TRBJ2-1, is as follows: GAGVSQSPSNKVTEKGKDVELRCDPISGHTALYWYRQSLGQGLEFLIYFQGNSAPDKSGLPSDRFSAERTGGSVSTLTIQRTQQEDSAVYLCASSLDRASYNEQFFGPGTRLTVL.

The V call is TRBV28, the J call TRBJ1-1; tentative D call: TRBD1 (5 bases). Trimming took off 8 bases at V and 1 base at J, with 14 bases between the two ends. This CDR3 has 14 amino acids. Germline CDR1 is MDHEN and CDR2 is SYDVKM. CDR3 sequence: CASVSPGANTEAFF. CDR3 bases: TGTGCCAGCGTTTCCCCCGGGGCGAACACTGAAGCTTTCTTT.

The gene calls are TRBV19 and TRBJ2-1; D possibly corresponds to TRBD1 (5 bases). The V and J ends lost 5 bases and 10 bases respectively, with 9 bases between them. Germline-derived CDR1 and CDR2 are LNHDA and SQIVND (reference sequence). The CDR3 is made up of 11 amino acids. CDR3 in amino acids: CASSQWGEQFF. The CDR3 region has the DNA TGTGCCAGTAGTCAATGGGGCGAGCAGTTCTTC.

The V gene is TRBV28, the J gene TRBJ2-7, with 9 bases identical to TRBD2. V lost 3 bases and J lost 1; bases outside the gene matches: 7. The germline gives CDR1 MDHEN, CDR2 SYDVKM. This CDR3 spans 16 amino acids. The CDR3 DNA sequence: TGTGCCAGCAGTTTTCTCTTAGCGGGAGATTCCTACGAGCAGTACTTC. This gives the protein CASSFLLAGDSYEQYF.

This sequence joins TRBV5-5 and TRBJ2-2; D is unclear. The germline V gene has CDR1 SGHKS and CDR2 YYEKEE (reference sequence). V dropped 5 bases and J dropped 3 bases, with 11 bases sitting between them. The CDR3 contains 14 residues. CDR3 bases: TGTGCCAGCAGACATTTCCGGGACACCGGGGAGCTGTTTTTT. This codes for CASRHFRDTGELFF.

This clone showed up just a few times. The rearrangement uses TRBV19 and TRBJ1-5, with TRBD1 matching over 7 bases. From germline, CDR1 is LNHDA and CDR2 SQIVND (reference sequence). The CDR3 is 17 residues long. V dropped 5 bases and J dropped 1; count of bases not matched to a gene: 11. CDR3 sequence (DNA): TGTGCCAGTAGTCCCTTAACAGGGGCCGTAAGCAATCAGCCCCAGCATTTT. The encoded protein is CASSPLTGAVSNQPQHF.

The J gene is TRBJ1-1, the V gene TRBV9; D is uncertain. The CDR3 contains 14 residues. CDR1 is SGDLS, CDR2 YYNGEE, per germline. Trimming took 2 bases from V and 4 from J, leaving 12 bases between them. CDR3 nucleotide sequence: TGTGCCAGCAGCGTCGTGAGTCGGGCCACTGAAGCTTTCTTT. Protein sequence: CASSVVSRATEAFF.

The genes are TRBV5-1 and TRBJ2-1; 8 nucleotides align to TRBD2. CDR1 and CDR2 (germline): SGHRS, YFSETQ. Trimming cost V 2 bases and J 8 bases; bases outside gene matches: 9. The length of the CDR3 is 15 residues. In nucleotides, the CDR3 is TGCGCCAGCAGCTTAGCGGGAGAAAGGTGGGATGAGCAGTTCTTC. This gives the protein CASSLAGERWDEQFF.

The CDR3 DNA sequence: TGTGCCAGTACCATACGTATAAACACCGGGGAGCTGTTTTTT. Protein sequence: CASTIRINTGELFF. V usage is TRBV19 and J usage is TRBJ2-2; D is ambiguous. V was clipped by 7 bases and J by 2 bases, with 11 bases between them. This CDR3 is 14 amino acids long. Germline V gene lookup returns CDR1 LNHDA and CDR2 SQIVND (reference sequence).

This sequence joins TRBV7-6 and TRBJ1-1; D gene ambiguous. Deletions cut 1 base from V and 0 bases from J, with 6 bases between. CDR1 and CDR2 from the germline V gene are SGHVS and FNYEAQ. The CDR3 spans 14 residues. The DNA of the CDR3 is TGTGCCAGCAGCTTAGGGGAGATGAACACTGAAGCTTTCTTT. It is translated as CASSLGEMNTEAFF.

The rearrangement joins TRBV28 to TRBJ2-7; 11 bases map to TRBD1. J gave up 3 bases and V 8 bases, and 6 bases lay outside the gene matches. Germline V gene lookup returns CDR1 MDHEN and CDR2 SYDVKM. CDR3 length: 14 amino acids. The DNA of the CDR3 is TGTGCCAGCTCCCGGACAGGGGGCGTCTACGAGCAGTACTTC. This gives the protein CASSRTGGVYEQYF.

This chain connects TRBV7-6 to TRBJ2-7; 7 bases are shared with TRBD1. CDR3 length: 15 residues. The V gene's germline CDR1 is SGHVS and CDR2 FNYEAQ. J lost 4 bases, V lost 8 bases, and 14 bases had no gene match. CDR3 sequence (DNA): TGTGCCAGCGGTGACCCGGGACAGAAGAATTACGAGCAGTACTTC. Residues: CASGDPGQKNYEQYF.

This rearrangement joins TRBV7-3 to TRBJ2-1, with 12 bases fitting TRBD1. The CDR3 has 21 residues. CDR1 is SGHTA and CDR2 is FQGTGA in the germline V gene. V was clipped by 5 bases and J by 1 base; unmatched bases: 18. The CDR3 reads CASSLIAGTGGLPGSYNEQFF. Written as DNA, the CDR3 is TGTGCCAGCAGCCTAATAGCCGGGACAGGGGGCCTCCCAGGGTCCTACAATGAGCAGTTCTTC.

The chain combines TRBV7-2 with TRBJ2-1; no definite D call. Germline CDR1 SGHTA, CDR2 FQGNSA. This CDR3 spans 15 amino acids. The V and J ends lost 4 bases and 9 bases respectively, with 19 bases between them. The CDR3 spells CASSSFPPGNTEQFF. As DNA, the CDR3 is TGTGCCAGCAGCTCCTTTCCTCCTGGAAATACTGAGCAGTTCTTC.